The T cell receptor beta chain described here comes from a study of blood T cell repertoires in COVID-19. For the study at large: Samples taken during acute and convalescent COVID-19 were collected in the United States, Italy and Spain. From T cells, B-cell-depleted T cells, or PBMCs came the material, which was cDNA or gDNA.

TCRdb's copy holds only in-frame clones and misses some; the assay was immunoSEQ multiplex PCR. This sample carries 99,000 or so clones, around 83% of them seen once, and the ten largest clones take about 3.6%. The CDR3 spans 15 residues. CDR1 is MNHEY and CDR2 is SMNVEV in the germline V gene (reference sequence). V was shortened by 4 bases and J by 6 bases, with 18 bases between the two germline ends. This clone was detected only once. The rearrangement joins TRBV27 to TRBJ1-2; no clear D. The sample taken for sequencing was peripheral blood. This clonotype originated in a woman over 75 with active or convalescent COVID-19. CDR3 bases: TGTGCCAGCAGTTCCGGACTGAGAGTTATCCATGGCTACACCTTC. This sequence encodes CASSSGLRVIHGYTF.